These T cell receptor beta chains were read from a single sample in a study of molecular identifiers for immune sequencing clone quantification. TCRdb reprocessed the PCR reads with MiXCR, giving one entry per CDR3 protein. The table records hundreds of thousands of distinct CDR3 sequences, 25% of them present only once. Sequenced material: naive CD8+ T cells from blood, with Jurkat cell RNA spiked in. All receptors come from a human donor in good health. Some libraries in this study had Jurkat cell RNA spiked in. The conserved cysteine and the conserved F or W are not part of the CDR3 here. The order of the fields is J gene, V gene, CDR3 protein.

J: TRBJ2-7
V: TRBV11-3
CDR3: ASSYGPGQGYEQY

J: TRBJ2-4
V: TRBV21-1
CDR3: ASSKKGDRQNIQY

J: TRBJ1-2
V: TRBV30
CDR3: AWSETGASGYT

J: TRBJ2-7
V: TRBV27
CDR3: ASSFSAAYEQY

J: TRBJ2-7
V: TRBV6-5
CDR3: ASSYATWDLGEGKSYEQY

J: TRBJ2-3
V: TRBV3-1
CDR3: ASSQDRAGGTDTQY

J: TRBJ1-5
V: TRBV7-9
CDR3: ASSLGPQPQH

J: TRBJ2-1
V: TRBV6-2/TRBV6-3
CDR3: ASSYQTWGNEQF

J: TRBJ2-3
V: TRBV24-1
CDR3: ATSDYPGQGAADTQY

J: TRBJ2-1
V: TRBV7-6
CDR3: ASSSRRQNNEQF

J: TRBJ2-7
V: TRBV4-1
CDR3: ASSQPGLAAYEQY

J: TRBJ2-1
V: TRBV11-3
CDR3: ASSLDYQDNEQF

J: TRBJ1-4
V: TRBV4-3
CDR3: ASSQEWAGVGQHNEKLF

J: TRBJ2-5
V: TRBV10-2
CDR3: ASSESPSDQETQY

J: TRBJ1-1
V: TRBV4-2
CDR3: ASSQEAGQVNTEAF

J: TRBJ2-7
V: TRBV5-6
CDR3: ASSISPGQAYEQY

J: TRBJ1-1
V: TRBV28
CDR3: ASSPFDRPPEAF

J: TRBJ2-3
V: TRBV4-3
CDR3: ASSQDKIGSTDTQY

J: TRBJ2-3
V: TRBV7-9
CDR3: ASSDEGLAGGGADTQY

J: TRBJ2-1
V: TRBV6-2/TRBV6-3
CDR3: ASEYNRVYNEQF

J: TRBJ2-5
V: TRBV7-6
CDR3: ASSLVLAGSETQY

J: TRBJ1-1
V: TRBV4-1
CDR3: ASSPRVSSEAF

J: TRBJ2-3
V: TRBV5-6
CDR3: ASSRSLGGGPGDTQY

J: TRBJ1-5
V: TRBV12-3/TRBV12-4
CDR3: ASDGQAGQPQH

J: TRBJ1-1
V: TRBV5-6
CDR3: ASSPPGGIEAF

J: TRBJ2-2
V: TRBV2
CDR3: ASSTLENTGELF

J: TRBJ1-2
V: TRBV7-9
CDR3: ASSPTGGGAGYT

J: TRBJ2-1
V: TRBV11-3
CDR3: ASSDPSGSSYNEQF

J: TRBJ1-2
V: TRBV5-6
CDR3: ASSLEGFPGTDYGYT

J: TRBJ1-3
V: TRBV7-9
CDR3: ASSFHTGAQFEISGNTIY

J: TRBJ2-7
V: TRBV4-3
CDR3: ASSQGLAPSYEQY

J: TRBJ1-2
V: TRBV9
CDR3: ASSPALTGFNGYT

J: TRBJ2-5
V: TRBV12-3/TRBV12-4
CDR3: ASSLGYFGETQY

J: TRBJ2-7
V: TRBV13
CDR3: ASSLGEGGNEQY

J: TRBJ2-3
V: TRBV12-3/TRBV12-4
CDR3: ASSFYLLAGVRGGTDTQY

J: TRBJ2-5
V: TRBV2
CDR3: AGGQDNQETQY

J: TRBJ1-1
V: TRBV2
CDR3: ASSVGVRAF

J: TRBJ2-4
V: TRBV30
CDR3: AWSTGLAGGENIQY

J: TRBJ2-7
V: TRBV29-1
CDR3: SVDWEGEQY

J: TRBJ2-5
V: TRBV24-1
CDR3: ATSDTSQETQY

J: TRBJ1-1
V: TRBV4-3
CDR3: ASSQDRAAPEAF

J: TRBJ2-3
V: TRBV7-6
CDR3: ASSDNGGSTDTQY

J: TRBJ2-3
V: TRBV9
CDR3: ASSSNRGTIWSTQY

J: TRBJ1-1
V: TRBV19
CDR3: ASTLGRAKEKAF

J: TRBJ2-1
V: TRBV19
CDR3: ASSIGQTTYNEQF

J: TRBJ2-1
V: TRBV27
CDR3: ASSSALKPSYNEQF

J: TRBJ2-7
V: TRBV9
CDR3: ASSVGVGSYEQY

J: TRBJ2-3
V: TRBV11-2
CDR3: ASSAELGDTDTQY

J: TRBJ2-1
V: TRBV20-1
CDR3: SASVLAGVRYNEQF

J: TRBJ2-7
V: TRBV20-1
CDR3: SADARDENERY

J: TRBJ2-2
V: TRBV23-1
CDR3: ATTRGQGIGPNTGELF

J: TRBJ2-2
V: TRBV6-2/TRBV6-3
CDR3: ASSYELPGELF

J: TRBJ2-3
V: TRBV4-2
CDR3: AGSLGEGGGWTDTQY

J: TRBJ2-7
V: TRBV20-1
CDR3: SAPADRSSYEQY

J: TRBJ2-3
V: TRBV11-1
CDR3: ASSPASGASTDTQY